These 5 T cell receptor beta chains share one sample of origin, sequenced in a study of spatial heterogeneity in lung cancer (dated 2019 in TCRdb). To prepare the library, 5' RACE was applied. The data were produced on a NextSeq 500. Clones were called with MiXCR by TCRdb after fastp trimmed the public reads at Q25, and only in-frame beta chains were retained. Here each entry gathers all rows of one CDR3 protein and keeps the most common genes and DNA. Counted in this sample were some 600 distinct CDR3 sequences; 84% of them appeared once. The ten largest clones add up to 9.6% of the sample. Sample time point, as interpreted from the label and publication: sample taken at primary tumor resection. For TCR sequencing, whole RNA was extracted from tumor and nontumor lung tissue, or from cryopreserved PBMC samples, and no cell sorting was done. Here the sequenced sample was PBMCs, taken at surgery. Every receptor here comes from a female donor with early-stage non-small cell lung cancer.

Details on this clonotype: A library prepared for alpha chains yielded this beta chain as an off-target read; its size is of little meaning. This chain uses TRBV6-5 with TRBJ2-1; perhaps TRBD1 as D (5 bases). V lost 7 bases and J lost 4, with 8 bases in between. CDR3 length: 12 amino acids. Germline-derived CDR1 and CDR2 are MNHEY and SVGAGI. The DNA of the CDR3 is TGTGCCAGCATAGACAGTTACAATGAGCAGTTCTTC. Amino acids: CASIDSYNEQFF.

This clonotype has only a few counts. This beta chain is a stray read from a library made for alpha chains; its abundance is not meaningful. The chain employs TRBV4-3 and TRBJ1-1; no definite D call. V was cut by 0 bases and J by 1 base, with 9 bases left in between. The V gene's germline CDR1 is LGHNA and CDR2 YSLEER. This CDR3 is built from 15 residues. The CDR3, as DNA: TGCGCCAGCAGCCAAGATCCCTACAAGAACACTGAAGCTTTCTTT. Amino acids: CASSQDPYKNTEAFF.

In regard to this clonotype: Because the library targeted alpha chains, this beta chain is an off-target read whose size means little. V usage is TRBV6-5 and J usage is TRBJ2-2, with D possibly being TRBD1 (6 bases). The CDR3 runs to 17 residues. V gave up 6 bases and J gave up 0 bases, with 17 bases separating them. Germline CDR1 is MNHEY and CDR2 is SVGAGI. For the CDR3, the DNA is TGTGCCAGCAGCCGACAGAGGACAGCCTCGAACACCGGGGAGCTGTTTTTT. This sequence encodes CASSRQRTASNTGELFF.

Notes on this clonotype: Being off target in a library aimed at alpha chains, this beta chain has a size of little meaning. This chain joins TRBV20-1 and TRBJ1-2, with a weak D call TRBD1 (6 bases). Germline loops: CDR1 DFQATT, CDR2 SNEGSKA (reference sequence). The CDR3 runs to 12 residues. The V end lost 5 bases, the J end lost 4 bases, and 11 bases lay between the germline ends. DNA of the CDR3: TGCAGTGCTGCGGACAGCACCTATGGCTACACCTTC. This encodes CSAADSTYGYTF.

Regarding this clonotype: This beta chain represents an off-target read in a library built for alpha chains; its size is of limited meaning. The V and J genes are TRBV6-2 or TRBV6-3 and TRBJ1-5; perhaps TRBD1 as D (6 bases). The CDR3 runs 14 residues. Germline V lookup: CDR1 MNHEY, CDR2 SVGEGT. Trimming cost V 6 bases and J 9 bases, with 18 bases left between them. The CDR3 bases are TGTGCCAGCAGGGATGGGACACCCGAGGGGCCCCAGCATTTT. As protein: CASRDGTPEGPQHF.